This T cell receptor (beta chain) was retrieved from a study of Graves' ophthalmopathy and Graves' hyperthyroidism. Study-level points and caveats: Detected in blood as well were most expanded thyroid clonotypes with frequency above 0.001. Distinction of ophthalmopathy from stable hyperthyroidism by a 13-signature model reached approximately 90% sensitivity and 81.08% specificity.

Patients were left out if they had other autoimmune diseases, uncontrolled infections, pregnancy or lactation. Amplification of the TCR beta CDR3 regions used RNA transcripts (as template). HTBI primers primed a first-round RT-PCR, and a second-round multiplex PCR followed. TCRdb itself ran the multiplex PCR reads through MiXCR, one entry per CDR3 protein. The sample consists of 260,000 or so distinct CDR3 sequences, less than 55% of them appearing once. Germline lookup yields CDR1 ENHRY and CDR2 SYGVKD. V was trimmed by 2 bases and J by 3 bases, leaving 7 bases between them. This CDR3 region has 14 residues. Notes on this clonotype: The antigen remains unidentified.

The receptor was derived from an adult man with Graves' ophthalmopathy. Specimen: peripheral blood. This chain joins TRBV10-3 and TRBJ2-2; TRBD1 is a possible D gene (6 bases). CDR3 bases: TGTGCCATCAGTGAGCACAGGGACACCGGGGAGCTGTTTTTT. Translation gives CAISEHRDTGELFF.